The T cell receptor beta chain under discussion was sequenced for a study of response to subunit inactivated influenza vaccine. General study points: Each seasonal flu vaccination may recruit only limited new T cells, authors suggested.

In TCRdb, the RT-PCR reads were re-called with MiXCR into one record per CDR3 protein. Seen here are approximately 530,000 distinct CDR3 sequences, 10% to 15% observed once, and the top ten hold around 14%. Trimming removed 4 bases at V and 2 bases at J, with 13 bases between. CDR3 length: 15 amino acids. The germline CDR1 and CDR2 sequences are WSHSY and SAAADI. Comments on this clonotype: The antigen is undetermined.

The receptor comes from a man between 50 and 59 years old who received an inactivated influenza vaccine. V gene TRBV10-2 combines with J gene TRBJ2-3; D tentatively reads TRBD1 or TRBD2 (6 bases each). The sequenced sample was PBMCs from blood, obtained roughly 47 days after vaccination. The CDR3 loop is CASSGGAAYTDTQYF. DNA of the CDR3: TGCGCCAGCAGTGGGGGGGCCGCATACACAGATACGCAGTATTTT.